The source of this T cell receptor beta chain is a study of follicular helper T cells after annual influenza vaccination. Study background: After each seasonal flu vaccination, blood came on days 0, 7 and 28.

Time point: 2014-2015 season, 7 days after vaccination. Adults were given seasonal inactivated influenza vaccine, and blood CD4 subsets were sorted before and after vaccination. Method: immunoSEQ multiplex PCR; TCRdb's copy keeps in-frame clones and lacks some. The sample carries 9,500 to 10,000 clones, about 80% recorded once. As for this clone: Its matching antigen is unknown.

Overall study results and limits: Successive annual vaccinations recalled a recurrent oligoclonal ICOS+CD38+ cTfh response with influenza-specific clonotypes.

The germline V gene has CDR1 SQVTM and CDR2 ANQGSEA. The CDR3 loop spans 13 amino acids. V gave up 3 bases and J gave up 3 bases, with 11 bases separating them. This receptor was taken from an adult who received the influenza vaccine. Material: CXCR5- memory CD4+ T cells sorted from blood, obtained 7 days after influenza vaccination. This chain connects TRBV29-1 to TRBJ1-1, with D uncertain. The CDR3 nucleotides are TGCAGCGTTGAGGCGGGCTTGTACACTGAAGCTTTCTTT. It codes for CSVEAGLYTEAFF.